The 20 T cell receptor beta chains listed next were all sequenced from one sample in a study of CD8+CD57+ T cells in acquired aplastic anemia. It was patients with CD8+CD57+ cell expansion by flow cytometry who were chosen for sequencing. Using genomic DNA as the template, TCR beta VDJ and CDR3 profiling was carried out. TCRdb reprocessed the reads via MiXCR and lists one record per CDR3 protein. The sample consists of around 220,000 distinct CDR3 sequences, roughly 45% of them appearing once. Sequenced input: sorted CD4+, CD8+, or CD8+CD57+ T cells (not recorded which) from PBMCs. The source is a human donor with aplastic anemia.

As concerns this clonotype: A much larger clone is a single base away; this may be a read error. This chain links TRBV11-2 with TRBJ1-1; tentative D call: TRBD1 (6 bases). In germline, CDR1 is SGHAT, CDR2 FQNNGV. Trimming removed 6 bases at V and 10 bases at J, with 24 bases between. There are 15 residues in the CDR3. CDR3 residues: CASRTPGRGASGAFF. CDR3 bases: TGTGCCAGCAGGACTCCGGGACGGGGGGCCTCGGGAGCTTTCTTT.

This clonotype has at least ten counts. The chain couples TRBV6-2 or TRBV6-3 to TRBJ1-4, with TRBD1 as a possible D gene (5 bases). Germline values: CDR1 MNHEY, CDR2 SVGEGT. Trimming pared 5 bases from V and 2 bases from J, leaving 9 bases between. The CDR3 has 14 amino acids. CDR3 sequence reads: CASSPEGTNEKLFF. As DNA, the CDR3 is TGTGCCAGCAGTCCAGAGGGGACTAATGAAAAACTGTTTTTT.

This chain connects TRBV29-1 to TRBJ1-5, with D hard to call. Per the germline V gene, CDR1 is SQVTM and CDR2 is ANQGSEA. V lost 4 bases to trimming and J lost 0 bases, with 7 bases between them. The CDR3 contains 13 residues. The CDR3 nucleotides are TGCAGCGTTGGAACGAGTAGCAATCAGCCCCAGCATTTT. Protein: CSVGTSSNQPQHF.

The J gene is TRBJ2-1, the V gene TRBV9, with D tentatively TRBD1 (6 bases). Germline-derived CDR1 and CDR2 are SGDLS and YYNGEE. This CDR3 has 15 residues. V shed 3 bases and J shed 0 bases, with 10 bases lying between them. CDR3 loop: CASSGGTNSYNEQFF. In DNA, the CDR3 is TGTGCCAGCAGCGGGGGGACAAACTCCTACAATGAGCAGTTCTTC. Full variable domain (outside the CDR3, taken from reference TRBV9 and TRBJ2-1): DSGVTQTPKHLITATGQRVTLRCSPRSGDLSVYWYQQSLDQGLQFLIQYYNGEERAKGNILERFSAQQFPDLHSELNLSSLELGDSALYFCASSGGTNSYNEQFFGPGTRLTVL.

The CDR3 region has the DNA TGTGCCAGTAGGACGGGGGTGGGTATATATGGCTACACCTTC. Protein product: CASRTGVGIYGYTF. V usage is TRBV19 and J usage is TRBJ1-2; D possibly corresponds to TRBD1 (5 bases). Trimming cost V 6 bases and J 5 bases, with 16 bases left between them. CDR1 LNHDA and CDR2 SQIVND come from the germline V gene (reference sequence). The CDR3 length is 14 residues.

This clonotype has ten or more counts. The DNA of the CDR3 is TGTGCCAGCAGGCGCCGGACAGGGGTCGGAGATACGCAGTATTTT. As protein: CASRRRTGVGDTQYF. The chain is built from TRBV7-3 and TRBJ2-3, with TRBD1 identical over 9 bases. The CDR3 extends over 15 amino acids. Trimming cost V 6 bases and J 5 bases; bases outside gene matches: 9. Per the germline V gene, CDR1 is SGHTA and CDR2 is FQGTGA.

CDR3 sequence reads: CASRTGDSPLHF. The CDR3, as DNA: TGTGCCAGCAGGACAGGGGATTCACCCCTCCACTTT. V is TRBV2 and J is TRBJ1-6; 8 bases agree with TRBD1. Germline assignment: CDR1 SNHLY and CDR2 FYNNEI. Germline trimming cut 6 bases from V and 8 bases from J; bases unmatched to any gene: 0. This CDR3 region has 12 residues.

The CDR3 reads CASSLQDSHYEQYF. CDR3 DNA sequence: TGTGCCAGCAGCTTACAGGACAGCCACTACGAGCAGTACTTC. The V call is TRBV7-2, the J call TRBJ2-7; D may be TRBD1 (6 bases). The V and J ends lost 2 bases and 3 bases respectively, with 11 bases between them. This CDR3 is built from 14 residues. CDR1 is SGHTA, CDR2 FQGNSA, per germline. Combining the CDR3 with reference TRBV7-2 and TRBJ2-7 gives the whole variable domain GAGVSQSPSNKVTEKGKDVELRCDPISGHTALYWYRQSLGQGLEFLIYFQGNSAPDKSGLPSDRFSAERTGGSVSTLTIQRTQQEDSAVYLCASSLQDSHYEQYFGPGTRLTVT.

This clonotype was recorded at least ten times. This chain uses TRBV6-6 with TRBJ1-4; D not certain. Germline V CDR1 and CDR2: MNHNY, SVGAGI (reference sequence). The CDR3 is 19 residues long. V was trimmed by 0 bases and J by 0 bases, leaving 17 bases between them. The CDR3 protein is CASSYSSGGRASTNEKLFF. Here the CDR3 DNA reads TGTGCCAGCAGTTACTCGAGCGGCGGAAGAGCGTCAACTAATGAAAAACTGTTTTTT.

The rearrangement links TRBV24-1 to TRBJ2-5; D possibly uses TRBD1 or TRBD2 (7 bases each). This CDR3 is 16 amino acids long. V lost 5 bases and J 4 bases, leaving 19 bases between the germline ends. Germline CDR1 is KGHDR and CDR2 is SFDVKD. CDR3 residues: CATSVRGQGGAETQYF. The CDR3 bases are TGTGCCACCAGTGTAAGGGGGCAGGGAGGGGCAGAGACCCAGTACTTC.

The chain joins TRBV12-3 or TRBV12-4 to TRBJ2-7; unclear D gene. Trimming pared 9 bases from V and 9 bases from J, leaving 21 bases between. The CDR3 spans 13 residues. CDR3 residues: CASSPPGKVRQYF. The CDR3 DNA follows: TGTGCCAGTAGCCCCCCCGGAAAGGTGAGGCAGTACTTC.

The chain combines TRBV20-1 with TRBJ1-6; unclear D gene. Germline CDR1 reads DFQATT; CDR2 reads SNEGSKA (reference sequence). V lost 3 bases, J lost 3 bases, and 12 bases lay in between. This CDR3 has 15 amino acids. The CDR3 bases are TGCAGTGCTAGCCCGACGGGGAACTATAATTCACCCCTCCACTTT. It yields the protein CSASPTGNYNSPLHF.

The V and J genes are TRBV7-9 and TRBJ2-1, with D perhaps given as TRBD1 or TRBD2 (5 bases each). The CDR3 is 14 residues long. V shed 8 bases and J shed 1 base, with 12 bases lying between them. Germline V gene lookup returns CDR1 SEHNR and CDR2 FQNEAQ (reference sequence). Here the CDR3 DNA reads TGTGCCAGCCGGGGAGAGGGGTCCTACAATGAGCAGTTCTTC. This encodes CASRGEGSYNEQFF.

The sample holds one count of this clonotype. This rearrangement joins TRBV2 to TRBJ1-2; D perhaps matches TRBD1 (5 bases). Germline values: CDR1 SNHLY, CDR2 FYNNEI. CDR3 length: 17 amino acids. Between the trimmed V and J ends, which lost 4 bases and 4 bases, there was a span of 22 bases. The CDR3 DNA follows: TGTGCCAGCAGTGCCCCCCTGACAGTCCGGGGAGGCTATGGCTACACCTTC. Its translation: CASSAPLTVRGGYGYTF.

This clonotype has a count of ten or more. The chain employs TRBV6-1 and TRBJ1-6, with 7 bases matching TRBD1. The length of the CDR3 is 14 residues. Germline V gives CDR1 MNHNS, CDR2 SASEGT. The V gene end was trimmed by 10 bases and the J gene end by 5 bases; junction bases not matched to a gene: 8. CDR3 protein: CATRGVTDNSPLHF. The CDR3 DNA sequence: TGTGCCACCAGGGGGGTTACGGATAATTCACCCCTCCACTTT.

The chain uses TRBV2 and TRBJ2-7, with 9 bases fitting TRBD1. V lost 6 bases and J lost 3; bases outside the gene matches: 6. Per the germline V gene, CDR1 is SNHLY and CDR2 is FYNNEI. The CDR3 runs 14 residues. The CDR3 sequence is CASRDTGGFYEQYF. CDR3 DNA: TGTGCCAGCAGAGATACAGGGGGCTTCTACGAGCAGTACTTC.

The chain couples TRBV19 to TRBJ1-1; TRBD1 is a possible D gene (5 bases). V gave up 3 bases and J gave up 2 bases, with 10 bases separating them. CDR3 length equals 14 residues. Germline V CDR1 and CDR2: LNHDA, SQIVND (reference sequence). The CDR3: CASSMLGVNTEAFF. In DNA, the CDR3 is TGTGCCAGTAGTATGCTGGGGGTCAACACTGAAGCTTTCTTT.

The chain carries TRBV20-1 and TRBJ1-1; no clear D gene. Germline assignment: CDR1 DFQATT and CDR2 SNEGSKA (reference sequence). The CDR3 is 13 residues long. The germline V and J ends were trimmed by 2 bases and 0 bases, with 7 bases remaining between them. The CDR3 loop is CSARIEMNTEAFF. CDR3 nucleotide sequence: TGCAGTGCTAGAATAGAGATGAACACTGAAGCTTTCTTT.

This sequence joins TRBV10-3 and TRBJ2-5, with 8 nucleotides matching TRBD2. The germline CDR1 and CDR2 sequences are ENHRY and SYGVKD. V trimming: 11 bases; J trimming: 1 base; junction bases outside the gene matches: 15. The CDR3 totals 16 residues. This CDR3 is CAGKTSVRGGQETQYF. As DNA, the CDR3 is TGTGCCGGAAAGACTAGCGTAAGGGGGGGCCAAGAGACCCAGTACTTC.

V and J are TRBV20-1 and TRBJ1-1; 9 bases align to TRBD1. J gave up 7 bases and V 3 bases, and 12 bases lay outside the gene matches. CDR3 size: 15 residues. From germline, CDR1 is DFQATT and CDR2 SNEGSKA (reference sequence). This CDR3 is CSASVFGTGNLEAFF. The CDR3 bases are TGCAGTGCTAGCGTCTTTGGGACAGGGAACCTTGAAGCTTTCTTT.